The entry below describes one T cell receptor (beta chain). Its antigen is not identified. This specimen comes from a study of T cell repertoires in cytomegalovirus infection. Study as a whole: HLA-C-restricted CMV epitopes, recently identified, and well-studied HLA-B-restricted ones were used by the study. Public TCR beta signatures indicated both CMV infection and matching HLA type. Broader study findings: In two of eight donors, the top clonotype was HLA-C-restricted CMV-specific. Using cumulative public TCR beta family frequency, the authors identified those who carried CMV together with the relevant HLA.

In germline, CDR1 is MNHNS, CDR2 SASEGT. The V end lost 6 bases, the J end lost 4 bases, and 15 bases lay between the germline ends. The CDR3 is made up of 14 amino acids. TCRdb called the reads again in MiXCR, with one record for every CDR3 protein. The sample shows about 770,000 distinct CDR3 sequences, roughly 28% of them seen only once. The sample was cultured CD8+ T cells from PBMCs, taken from culture after CMV antigen stimulation. The rearrangement uses TRBV6-1 and TRBJ1-2; TRBD1 is a possible D gene (5 bases). The TCR was taken from a human donor in good health (CMV status not recorded). Some clones in this sample may be carry-over from other donors' samples. The CDR3 region is CASSLRQHVYGYTF. CDR3 nucleotides: TGTGCCAGCAGCCTCCGACAGCACGTCTATGGCTACACCTTC.